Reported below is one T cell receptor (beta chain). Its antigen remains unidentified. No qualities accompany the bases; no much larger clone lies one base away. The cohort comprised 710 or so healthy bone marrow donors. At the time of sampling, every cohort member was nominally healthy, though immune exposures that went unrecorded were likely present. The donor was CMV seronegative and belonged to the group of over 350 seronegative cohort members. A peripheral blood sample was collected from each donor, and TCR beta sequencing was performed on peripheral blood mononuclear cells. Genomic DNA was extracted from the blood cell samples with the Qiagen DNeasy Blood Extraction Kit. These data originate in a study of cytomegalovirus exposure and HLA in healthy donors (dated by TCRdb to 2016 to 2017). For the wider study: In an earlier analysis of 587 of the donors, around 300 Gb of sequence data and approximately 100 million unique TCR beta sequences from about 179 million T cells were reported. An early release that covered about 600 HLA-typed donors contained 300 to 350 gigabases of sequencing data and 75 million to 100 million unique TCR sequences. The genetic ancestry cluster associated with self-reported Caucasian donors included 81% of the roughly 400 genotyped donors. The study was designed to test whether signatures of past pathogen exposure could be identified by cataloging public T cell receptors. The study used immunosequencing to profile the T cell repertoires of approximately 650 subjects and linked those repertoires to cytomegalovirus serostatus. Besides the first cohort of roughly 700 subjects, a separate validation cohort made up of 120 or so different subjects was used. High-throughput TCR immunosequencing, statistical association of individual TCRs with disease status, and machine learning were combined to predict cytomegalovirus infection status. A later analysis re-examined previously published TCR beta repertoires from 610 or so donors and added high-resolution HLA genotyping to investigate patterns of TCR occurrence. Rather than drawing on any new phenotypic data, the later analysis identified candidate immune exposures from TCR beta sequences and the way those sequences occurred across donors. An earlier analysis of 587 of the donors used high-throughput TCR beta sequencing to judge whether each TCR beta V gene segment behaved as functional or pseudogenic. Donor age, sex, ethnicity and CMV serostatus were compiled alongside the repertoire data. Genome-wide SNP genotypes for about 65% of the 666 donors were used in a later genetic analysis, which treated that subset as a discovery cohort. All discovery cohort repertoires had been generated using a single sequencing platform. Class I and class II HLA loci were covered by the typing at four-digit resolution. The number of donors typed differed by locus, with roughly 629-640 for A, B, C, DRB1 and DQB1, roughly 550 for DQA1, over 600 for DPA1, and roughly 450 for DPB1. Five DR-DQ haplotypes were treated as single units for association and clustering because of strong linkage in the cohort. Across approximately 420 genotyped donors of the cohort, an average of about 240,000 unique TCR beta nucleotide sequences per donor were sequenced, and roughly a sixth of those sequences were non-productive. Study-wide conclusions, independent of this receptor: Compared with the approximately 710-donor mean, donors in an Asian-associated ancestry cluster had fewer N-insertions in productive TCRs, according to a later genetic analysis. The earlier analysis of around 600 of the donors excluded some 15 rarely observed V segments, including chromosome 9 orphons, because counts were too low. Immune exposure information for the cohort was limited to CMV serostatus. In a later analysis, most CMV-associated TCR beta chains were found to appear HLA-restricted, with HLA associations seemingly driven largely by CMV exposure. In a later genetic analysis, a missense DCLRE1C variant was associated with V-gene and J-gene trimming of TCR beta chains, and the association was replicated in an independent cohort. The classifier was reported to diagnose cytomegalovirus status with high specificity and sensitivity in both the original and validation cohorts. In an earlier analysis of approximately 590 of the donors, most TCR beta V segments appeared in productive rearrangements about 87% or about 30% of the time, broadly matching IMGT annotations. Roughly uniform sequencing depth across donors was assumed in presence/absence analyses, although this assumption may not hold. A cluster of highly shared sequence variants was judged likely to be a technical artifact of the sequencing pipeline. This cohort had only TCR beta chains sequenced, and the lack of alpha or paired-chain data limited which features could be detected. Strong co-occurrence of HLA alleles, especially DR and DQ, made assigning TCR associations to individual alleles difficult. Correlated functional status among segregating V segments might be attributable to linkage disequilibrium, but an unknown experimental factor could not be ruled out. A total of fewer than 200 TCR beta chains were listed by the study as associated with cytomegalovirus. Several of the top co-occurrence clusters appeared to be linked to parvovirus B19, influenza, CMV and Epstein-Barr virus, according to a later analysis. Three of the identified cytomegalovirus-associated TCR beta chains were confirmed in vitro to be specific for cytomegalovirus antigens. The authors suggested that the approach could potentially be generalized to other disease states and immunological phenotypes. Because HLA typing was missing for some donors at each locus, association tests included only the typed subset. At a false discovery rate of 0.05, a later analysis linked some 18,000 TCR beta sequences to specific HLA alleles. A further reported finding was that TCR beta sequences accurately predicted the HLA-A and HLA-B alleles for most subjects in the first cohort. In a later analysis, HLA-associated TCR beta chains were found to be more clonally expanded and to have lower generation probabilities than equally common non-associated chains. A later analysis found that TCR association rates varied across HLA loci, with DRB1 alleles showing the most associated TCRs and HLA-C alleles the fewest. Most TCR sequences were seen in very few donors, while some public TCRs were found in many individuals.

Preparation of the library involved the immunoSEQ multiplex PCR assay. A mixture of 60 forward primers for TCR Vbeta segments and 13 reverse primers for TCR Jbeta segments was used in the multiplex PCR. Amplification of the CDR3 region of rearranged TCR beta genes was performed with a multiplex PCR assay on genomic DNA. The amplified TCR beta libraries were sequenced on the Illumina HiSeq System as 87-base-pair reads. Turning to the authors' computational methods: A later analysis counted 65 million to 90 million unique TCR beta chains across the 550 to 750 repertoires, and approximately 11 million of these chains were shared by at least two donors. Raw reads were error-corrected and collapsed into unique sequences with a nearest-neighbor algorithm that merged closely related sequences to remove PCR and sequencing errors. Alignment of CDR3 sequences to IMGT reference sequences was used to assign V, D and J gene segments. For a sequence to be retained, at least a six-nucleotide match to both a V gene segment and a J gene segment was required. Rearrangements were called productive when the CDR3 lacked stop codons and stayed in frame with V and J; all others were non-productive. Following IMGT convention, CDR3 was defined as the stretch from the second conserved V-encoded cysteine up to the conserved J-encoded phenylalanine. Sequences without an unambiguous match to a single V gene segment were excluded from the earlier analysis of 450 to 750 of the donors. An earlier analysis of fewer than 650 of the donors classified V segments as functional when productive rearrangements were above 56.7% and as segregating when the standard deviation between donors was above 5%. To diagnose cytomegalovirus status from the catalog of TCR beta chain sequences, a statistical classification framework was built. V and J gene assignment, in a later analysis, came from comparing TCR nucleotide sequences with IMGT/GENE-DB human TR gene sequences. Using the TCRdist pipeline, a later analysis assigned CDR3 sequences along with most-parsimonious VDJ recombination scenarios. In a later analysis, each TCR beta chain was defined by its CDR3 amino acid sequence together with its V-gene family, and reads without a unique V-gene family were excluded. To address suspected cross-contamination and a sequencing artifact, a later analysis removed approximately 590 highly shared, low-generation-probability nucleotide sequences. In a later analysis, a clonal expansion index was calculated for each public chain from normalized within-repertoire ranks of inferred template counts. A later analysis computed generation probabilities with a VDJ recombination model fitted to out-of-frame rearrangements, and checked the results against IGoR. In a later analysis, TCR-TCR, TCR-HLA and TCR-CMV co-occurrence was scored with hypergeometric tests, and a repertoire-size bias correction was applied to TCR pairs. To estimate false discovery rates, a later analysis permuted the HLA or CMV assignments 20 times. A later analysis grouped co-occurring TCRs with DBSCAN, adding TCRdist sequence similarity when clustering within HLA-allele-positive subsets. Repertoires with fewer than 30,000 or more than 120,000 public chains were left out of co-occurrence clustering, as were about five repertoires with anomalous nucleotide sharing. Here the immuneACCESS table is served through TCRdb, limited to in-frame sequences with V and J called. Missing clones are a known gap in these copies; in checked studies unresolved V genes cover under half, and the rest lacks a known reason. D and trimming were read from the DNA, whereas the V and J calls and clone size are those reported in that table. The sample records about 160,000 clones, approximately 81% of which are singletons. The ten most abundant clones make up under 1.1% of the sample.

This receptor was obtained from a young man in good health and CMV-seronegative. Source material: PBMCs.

The CDR3 in this case is CASSIVVQGHGELFF. The DNA reads as follows: TGTGCCAGTAGTATAGTGGTACAGGGGCACGGGGAGCTGTTTTTT. The V and J genes are TRBV19 and TRBJ2-2; 7 central bases correspond to TRBD1. V is cut back by 1 base and J by 7 bases, with 6 bases in the junction unmatched. The CDR3 runs 15 residues from the cysteine to the phenylalanine. Just CDR3 DNA is preserved here, 45 bases in frame from base 1. According to the germline V gene (reference sequence), CDR1 reads LNHDA and CDR2 reads SQIVND.